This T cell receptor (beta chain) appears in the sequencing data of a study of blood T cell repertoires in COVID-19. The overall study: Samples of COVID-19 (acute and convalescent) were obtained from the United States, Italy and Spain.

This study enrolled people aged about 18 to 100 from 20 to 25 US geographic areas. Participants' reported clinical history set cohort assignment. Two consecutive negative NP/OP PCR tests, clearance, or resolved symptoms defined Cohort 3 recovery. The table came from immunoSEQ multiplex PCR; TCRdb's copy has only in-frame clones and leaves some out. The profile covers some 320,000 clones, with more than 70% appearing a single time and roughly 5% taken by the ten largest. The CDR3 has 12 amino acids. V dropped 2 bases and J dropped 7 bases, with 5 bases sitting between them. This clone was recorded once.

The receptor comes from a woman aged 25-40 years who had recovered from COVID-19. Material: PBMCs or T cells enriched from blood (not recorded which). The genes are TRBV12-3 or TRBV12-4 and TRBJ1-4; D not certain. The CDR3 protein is CASSLLTEKLFF. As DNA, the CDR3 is TGTGCCAGCAGTTTACTAACTGAAAAACTGTTTTTT.